The present entry profiles one TCR beta chain with its context. As yet, its antigen is unknown. This sample stems from a study of blood T cells in healthy people across ages. Points from the study as a whole: Aged donors had fewer naive CD4+ cells and lower diversity than long-lived donors. Percentage of naive T cells showed a strong correlation with TCR beta diversity. Observed TCR beta diversity per million T cells went down as age went up. This fall followed a roughly linear course with age.

Next came a second PCR, run for about 7 to 12 cycles, which used a sample-barcoded 5' primer along with a J-beta primer mix. TCRdb used MiXCR to reprocess the 5' RACE reads, holding one entry per CDR3 protein. The sample carries about 640,000 distinct CDR3 sequences, 35% to 50% recorded once. The authors drew 8.5 to 10 milliliters of peripheral blood from each donor. The germline V gene encodes CDR1 DFQATT and CDR2 SNEGSKA (reference sequence). This CDR3 has 14 amino acids. V was cut by 6 bases and J by 5 bases, with 17 bases left in between. Sequencing was done on a sample of blood. This chain connects TRBV20-1 to TRBJ2-1; D may be TRBD1 or TRBD2 (5 bases each). The source of this sequence is an older man in good health. The CDR3 nucleotides read TGCAGTGCCCGAACCCCACTAGGGGACAATGAGCAGTTCTTC. Its protein product is CSARTPLGDNEQFF.